This T cell receptor (beta chain) was obtained from a study of blood T cells in healthy people across ages (dated by TCRdb to the mid-2010s). Background on the whole study: In model experiments, roughly one uniquely barcoded TCR beta cDNA molecule per two T cells was captured by template switching. Four age groups were formed from the donors: young (average 16 years), middle-aged (approximately 41), aged (around 68) and long-lived (82). The study analyzed two additional independent replicas of 1 million unique cDNA reads from the same blood draw for two donors, one aged 18 to 30 and one aged 80 or older. Age-related changes in TCR beta repertoire diversity were measured in the study by deep sequencing normalized with unique cDNA molecular identifiers. Findings and caveats that apply to the study as a whole: The long-lived group showed more naive CD4+ T cells, fewer expanded clones and increased TCR diversity than the aged group, suggesting age selection. Total diversity estimates from one million sequenced T cells were considered lower bounds and underestimates. The percentage of naive T cells measured by flow cytometry correlated strongly with observed TCR beta diversity. Donor CMV infection status was unknown, potentially confounding age-related changes in expanded clonotypes. Since profiling was done on bulk unsorted PBMCs, naive and antigen-experienced compartments could not be conclusively compared. As age increased, observed TCR beta diversity per million T cells dropped in a roughly linear way, and a significant reduction was already evident by age 40.

Libraries were built with 5' RACE. Sequenced on an Illumina HiSeq 2500. A second PCR of roughly 7 to 11 cycles was performed with a sample-barcoded 5' primer and a J-beta primer mix. A unique molecular identifier was introduced onto each TCR beta cDNA molecule by a template-switch 5' adaptor carrying 12 random nucleotides. Each sample yielded at least 2.5 million CDR3-containing paired-end reads. First-strand cDNA synthesis was performed from all RNA using the Mint cDNA synthesis kit, with priming by a TRBC-specific oligonucleotide. Following uracil-DNA glycosylase treatment, a first 18-cycle PCR with universal primers M1SS and BC2_uni_R was performed on all cDNA. The authors' analysis ran thus. For normalization, 1 million high-quality reads, each with a distinct molecular identifier, were randomly selected from each sample. Reads with shared molecular identifiers were discarded instead of being binned into consensus sequences. MiTCR, run with a Q25 quality threshold and the strictest error-elimination algorithm, handled CDR3 identification, clonotype clustering and error correction. Lower-bound total TCR beta diversity was estimated with a nonparametric unseen species model using Euler transformation. TCRdb reanalyzed the raw reads on its own, using fastp at Q25 for trimming and MiXCR for clone calling, and kept in-frame beta chains. Rows matching on CDR3 protein sequence are summarized as one entry with the most common DNA and genes. What appears here as the V and J calls and clone size reflects TCRdb's work, not the paper's. This sample is represented by around 1,000,000 distinct CDR3 sequences; about 23% of them were singletons. The ten largest clonotypes hold 0.65% to 0.75% of the sample.

Donors were a few dozen systemically healthy Caucasian individuals from Russia aged roughly 6 to 100 years. Roughly 9.5 milliliters of peripheral blood were drawn from each donor into EDTA-treated Vacutainer tubes. Ficoll-Paque density-gradient centrifugation was used to isolate PBMCs, with at least 6.5 million per sample. Total RNA, at least 6 micrograms per sample, was extracted from PBMCs with Trizol reagent. For every donor, an aliquot of PBMCs went through flow cytometry to measure the percentages of naive CD45RAhigh/CD27high T cells. Trimming removed 0 bases from V and 6 bases from J; the gene matches leave 4 bases unexplained. The CDR3 runs 16 residues from the cysteine to the phenylalanine. The kept DNA is CDR3 alone, 48 bases in frame from the first base. CDR1 LGHDT and CDR2 YNNKEL are derived from the germline V gene (reference sequence). This clonotype was seen a few times. Its binding antigen is unknown. No base quality values were provided; no much bigger clone lies one nucleotide off.

This sample also appeared in a second study, on T cells of mothers and their children. The second study reports: The donors were nine systemically healthy Caucasian individuals, made up of three mothers and their six children. cDNA synthesis consumed the entire amount of extracted RNA, loaded at 1.5 ug RNA in each 15 ul reaction. Sample barcodes and 2-4 random nucleotides were added via the M1S primer in the second PCR. Over 10 million TCR beta CDR3 reads came from each mother, compared with approximately 3 million reads from each child. Thymic selection similarly shapes TCR recombination output in related and unrelated pairs, with minor effect from inherited differences. Normalized repertoire overlap was always found to be slightly, but never significantly, higher in related mother-child pairs than in unrelated mother-child pairs. No persistent microchimeric T cell clones were found, with a detection sensitivity of approximately 110 clones per million clonotypes. Deep NGS was used in the study to compare the TCR beta repertoires of mothers and children and to look for features that separate related mother-child pairs from unrelated individuals. The mean age was roughly 36 +/- 4 years for the mothers and roughly 11 +/- 4 years for the children. After adapters were ligated using NEBNext reagents, the libraries underwent 100+100 nt paired-end sequencing on an Illumina HiSeq 2000. To prevent cross-contamination, the mother and child libraries were prepared a month apart and were sequenced in separate runs. Between roughly 450,000 and 2,000,000 distinct TCR beta clonotypes were identified per donor. Naive TCR beta clonotypes were estimated from low-frequency clonotypes matched to each donor's FACS-determined naive share, without sorting.

Sequenced: blood. The clonotype was recovered from a girl aged 2 to 9 in good health. The receptor chain draws on TRBV3-1 and TRBJ2-1, and 11 junctional nucleotides match TRBD2. The DNA is TGTGCCAGCAGCCAAGATATAGCGGGAGGGCCCAATGAGCAGTTCTTC. It translates to CASSQDIAGGPNEQFF.